The 3 T cell receptor beta chains below come from one sample, sequenced in a study of blood T cell repertoires in COVID-19. Data came from immunoSEQ multiplex PCR; TCRdb stores just in-frame clones and leaves some out. The repertoire holds roughly 330,000 clones, with over 75% as singletons. The source material was PBMCs or T cells enriched from blood (not recorded which). These receptors were obtained from a woman aged 18-30 years who had recovered from COVID-19.

This clone was seen once. The DNA for the CDR3 is TGTGCCAGCAGCGTAGTAGCGGACGACCGCGGAGGGGAGCAGTACTTC. Its protein product is CASSVVADDRGGEQYF. The chain recombines TRBV9 with TRBJ2-7; the D gene is possibly TRBD2 (6 bases). Germline values: CDR1 SGDLS, CDR2 YYNGEE. The CDR3 covers 16 residues. Trimming cost V 0 bases and J 7 bases, with 20 bases left between them.

The chain joins TRBV21-1 to TRBJ1-2. TRBV21-1 is a recognized pseudogene. The CDR3 is 14 residues long. CDR3 sequence reads: CASSLRGYFYGYTF. The CDR3, as DNA: TGTGCCAGCAGCCTTCGGGGGTATTTCTATGGCTACACCTTC.

The rearrangement joins TRBV5-4 to TRBJ2-1, with 8 bases that match TRBD2. CDR1 and CDR2 from the germline V gene are SGHNT and YYREEE (reference sequence). CDR3 length equals 18 residues. Trimming at V came to 0 bases and at J to 1 base, leaving 9 bases not matched to a gene. CDR3 in amino acids: CASSLGLARPGSYNEQFF. CDR3 nucleotides: TGTGCCAGCAGCTTGGGACTAGCGAGGCCTGGTTCCTACAATGAGCAGTTCTTC.